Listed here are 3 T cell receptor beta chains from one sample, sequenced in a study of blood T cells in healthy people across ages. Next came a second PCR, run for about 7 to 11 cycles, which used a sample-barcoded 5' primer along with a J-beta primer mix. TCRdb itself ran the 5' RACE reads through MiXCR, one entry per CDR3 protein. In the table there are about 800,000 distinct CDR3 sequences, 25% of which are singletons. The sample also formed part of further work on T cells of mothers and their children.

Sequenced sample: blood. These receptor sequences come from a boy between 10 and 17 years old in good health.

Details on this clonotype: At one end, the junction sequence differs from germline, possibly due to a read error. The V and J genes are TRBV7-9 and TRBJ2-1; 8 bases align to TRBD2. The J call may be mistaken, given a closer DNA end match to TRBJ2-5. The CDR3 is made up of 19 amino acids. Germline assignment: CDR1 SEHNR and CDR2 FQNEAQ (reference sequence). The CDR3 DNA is TGTGCCAGCGGCTTGGTGGGGGGTAGCGGGGCTACCCACCAAGAGACCCAGTACTTC. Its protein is CASGLVGGSGATHQETQYF.

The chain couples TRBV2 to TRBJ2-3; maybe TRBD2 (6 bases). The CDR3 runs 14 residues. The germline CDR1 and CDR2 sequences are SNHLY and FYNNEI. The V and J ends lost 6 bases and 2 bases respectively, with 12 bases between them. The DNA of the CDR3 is TGTGCCAGCAGGCGTAGCGGAAACACAGATACGCAGTATTTT. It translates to CASRRSGNTDTQYF.

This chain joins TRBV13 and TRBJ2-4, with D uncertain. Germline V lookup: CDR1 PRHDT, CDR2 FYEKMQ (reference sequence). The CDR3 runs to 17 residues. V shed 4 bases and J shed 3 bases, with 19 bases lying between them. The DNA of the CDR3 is TGTGCCAGCAGCTCGGACCCCCTAGGCTCGGGCAAAAACATTCAGTACTTC. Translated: CASSSDPLGSGKNIQYF.